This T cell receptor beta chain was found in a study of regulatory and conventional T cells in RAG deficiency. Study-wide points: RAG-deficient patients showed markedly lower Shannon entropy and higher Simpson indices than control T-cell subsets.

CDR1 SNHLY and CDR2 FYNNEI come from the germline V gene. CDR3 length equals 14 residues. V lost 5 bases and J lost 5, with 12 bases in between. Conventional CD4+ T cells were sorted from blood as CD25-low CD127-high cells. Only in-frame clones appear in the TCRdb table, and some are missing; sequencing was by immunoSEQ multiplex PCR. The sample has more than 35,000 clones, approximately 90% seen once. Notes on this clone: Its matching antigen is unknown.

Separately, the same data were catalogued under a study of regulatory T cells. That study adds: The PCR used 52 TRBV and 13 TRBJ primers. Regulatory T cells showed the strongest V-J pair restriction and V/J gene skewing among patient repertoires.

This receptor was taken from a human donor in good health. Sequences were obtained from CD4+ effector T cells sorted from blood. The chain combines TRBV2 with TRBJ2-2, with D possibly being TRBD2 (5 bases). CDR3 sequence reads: CASSQEGGTGELFF. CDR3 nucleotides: TGTGCCAGCAGTCAGGAAGGCGGGACCGGGGAGCTGTTTTTT.